The 17 T cell receptor beta chains listed next were all sequenced from one sample in a study of OX40 agonist ivuxolimab in advanced cancers. Sequencing used immunoSEQ multiplex PCR; TCRdb keeps in-frame clones, though not all of them. The sample contains around 65,000 clones, more than 85% of which appear only once. Sequences were derived from CD4+ or CD8+ T cells sorted from blood, sampled in a trial of the OX40 agonist ivuxolimab. Source of these receptors: an adult with an advanced solid tumor such as melanoma, head and neck, liver or kidney cancer.

J is TRBJ2-3 and V is TRBV30; 12 nucleotides align to TRBD2. The CDR3 is 13 amino acids. Germline CDR1 and CDR2: GTSNPN and SVGIG (reference sequence). CDR3 nucleotide sequence: TGTGCTCGGACTAGCGGGACCACAGATACGCAGTATTTT. Residues: CARTSGTTDTQYF.

V is TRBV6-5 and J is TRBJ2-1; D is uncertain. The V end lost 2 bases, the J end lost 3 bases, and 11 bases lay between the germline ends. CDR3 length: 15 amino acids. Germline V gene data show CDR1 as MNHEY and CDR2 as SVGAGI. The CDR3 reads CASSYESDNYNEQFF. The CDR3 nucleotides read TGTGCCAGCAGTTACGAGTCCGACAACTACAATGAGCAGTTCTTC.

The J gene is TRBJ1-1, the V gene TRBV18; D uncertain. The CDR3 spans 13 residues. V gave up 6 bases and J gave up 1 base, with 9 bases separating them. Germline V CDR1 and CDR2: KGHSH, LQKENI. Written as DNA, the CDR3 is TGTGCCAGCTCCGTGACTGAGAACACTGAAGCTTTCTTT. As protein: CASSVTENTEAFF.

The chain has TRBV19 and TRBJ2-2; D not certain. CDR1 is LNHDA, CDR2 SQIVND, per germline (reference sequence). The CDR3 spans 14 residues. Trimming took off 7 bases at V and 7 bases at J, with 16 bases between the two ends. The DNA for the CDR3 is TGTGCCAGTATCCCCCCTCAAGGCTACGGGGAGCTGTTTTTT. This sequence encodes CASIPPQGYGELFF.

The chain couples TRBV10-1 to TRBJ2-3; the D gene could be TRBD1 or TRBD2 (7 bases each). Trimming removed 3 bases at V and 2 bases at J, with 18 bases between. Germline V CDR1 and CDR2: WNHNN, SYGVQD (reference sequence). The CDR3 consists of 17 residues. The DNA for the CDR3 is TGCGCCAGCAGTGATTACCAGGGGGAGGGAAACACAGATACGCAGTATTTT. Protein sequence: CASSDYQGEGNTDTQYF.

The gene calls are TRBV11-2 and TRBJ1-5; 8 bases agree with TRBD1. The V segment lost 5 bases and the J segment 7 bases; nucleotides outside the gene matches: 10. This CDR3 has 15 residues. From germline, CDR1 is SGHAT and CDR2 FQNNGV. The CDR3: CASSQPDRARQPQHF. For the CDR3, the DNA is TGTGCCAGCAGCCAACCGGACAGGGCCCGGCAGCCCCAGCATTTT.

The genes are TRBV6-5 and TRBJ2-7; weak D call: TRBD1 (7 bases). Germline-derived CDR1 and CDR2 are MNHEY and SVGAGI. CDR3 length: 13 amino acids. V gave up 6 bases and J gave up 6 bases, with 15 bases separating them. The CDR3, as DNA: TGTGCCAGCAGACGCGGGACAGCGGCCGAGCAGTACTTC. It translates to CASRRGTAAEQYF.

V usage is TRBV30 and J usage is TRBJ1-1; no reliable D call. This CDR3 has 12 residues. Germline V lookup: CDR1 GTSNPN, CDR2 SVGIG (reference sequence). Trimming took off 3 bases at V and 4 bases at J, with 9 bases between the two ends. The CDR3 region is CAWSFLVTEAFF. The DNA for the CDR3 is TGTGCCTGGAGCTTTTTGGTCACTGAAGCTTTCTTT.

Worth noting for this clone: A read error may explain this, as a much larger clone is one base away. V is TRBV5-4 and J is TRBJ2-1, with 10 bases lining up with TRBD2. The CDR3 sequence is 15 residues long. In germline, CDR1 is SGHNT, CDR2 YYREEE (reference sequence). CDR3 sequence reads: CASSLELAGHNEQLF. DNA of the CDR3: TGTGCCAGCAGCTTGGAACTAGCGGGGCACAATGAGCAGCTCTTC.

The chain is built from TRBV6-5 and TRBJ1-2; D might be TRBD1 (6 bases). The germline V gene has CDR1 MNHEY and CDR2 SVGAGI. The CDR3 has 14 amino acids. V gave up 7 bases and J gave up 2 bases, with 14 bases separating them. The CDR3 is CASKPRQANYGYTF. The CDR3 bases are TGTGCCAGCAAGCCACGACAGGCCAACTATGGCTACACCTTC.

The chain combines TRBV6-6 with TRBJ1-5; no clear D. In germline, CDR1 is MNHNY, CDR2 SVGAGI (reference sequence). V gave up 2 bases and J gave up 6 bases, with 11 bases separating them. This CDR3 comprises 14 residues. CDR3: CASSYSGIGQPQHF. CDR3 sequence (DNA): TGTGCCAGCAGTTACAGTGGGATAGGTCAGCCCCAGCATTTT.

The chain joins TRBV4-1 to TRBJ1-4; D is ambiguous. V shed 1 base and J shed 7 bases, with 13 bases lying between them. The CDR3 is 15 amino acids. CDR1 MGHRA and CDR2 YSYEKL come from the germline V gene. CDR3 bases: TGCGCCAGCAGCCAAGCCCAAGGTTTCGGTGAAAAACTGTTTTTT. Its translation is CASSQAQGFGEKLFF.

V gene TRBV2 combines with J gene TRBJ1-5, with a tentative D call TRBD1 (6 bases). Trimming removed 7 bases from V and 4 bases from J, with 20 bases in between. Germline values: CDR1 SNHLY, CDR2 FYNNEI. The CDR3 runs 16 residues. The CDR3 protein is CASTLGGGRANQPQHF. The CDR3 DNA reads as TGTGCCAGCACTCTAGGGGGAGGGCGAGCGAATCAGCCCCAGCATTTT.

The rearrangement joins TRBV6-1 to TRBJ2-5; the D gene is possibly TRBD1 (6 bases). Trimming stripped 10 bases from V and 5 bases from J, with 14 bases between. Germline V gene data show CDR1 as MNHNS and CDR2 as SASEGT. There are 12 residues in the CDR3. The CDR3 here is CANRDGLETQYF. As DNA, the CDR3 is TGTGCCAACAGGGATGGGTTGGAGACCCAGTACTTC.

This chain links TRBV4-1 with TRBJ2-3, with D unclear. V lost 10 bases, J lost 5 bases, and 4 bases lay in between. The CDR3 is made up of 9 amino acids. CDR1 MGHRA and CDR2 YSYEKL come from the germline V gene. The CDR3 DNA sequence: TGCGCCAATCAAGATACGCAGTATTTT. This encodes CANQDTQYF.

This sequence joins TRBV7-9 and TRBJ2-7, with 10 bases that match TRBD2. Trimming took 3 bases from V and 0 from J; bases not matched to a gene: 8. The CDR3 totals 17 residues. CDR1 and CDR2 from the germline V gene are SEHNR and FQNEAQ (reference sequence). CDR3 loop: CASSFLPGTSASYEQYF. The CDR3, as DNA: TGTGCCAGCAGCTTCCTTCCCGGGACTAGCGCCTCCTACGAGCAGTACTTC.

The CDR3 DNA reads as TGTGCCACCAGCAGAGACCTTATCGGACACACCGGGGAGCTGTTTTTT. Translating it yields CATSRDLIGHTGELFF. The chain combines TRBV15 with TRBJ2-2; D gene uncertain. Germline V lookup: CDR1 LNHNV, CDR2 YYDKDF (reference sequence). Trimming stripped 0 bases from V and 3 bases from J, with 11 bases between. The CDR3 spans 16 residues.